The 26 T cell receptor beta chains reported below all come from one sample, sequenced in a study of beta chain features in type 1 diabetes. Study-wide findings and caveats: Shorter TCRB CDR3s, moderately but significantly so, marked every one of the four CD4+ subsets in Type 1 diabetes patients.

Every bit of the isolated RNA underwent reverse transcription, so sequencing read expressed TCRB transcripts. Sequencing used immunoSEQ multiplex PCR; TCRdb keeps in-frame clones, though not all of them. The sample has about 340,000 clones; less than 15% are singletons. Their antigens are not known. The sequenced sample was naive CD4+ T cells from blood. The source is a woman under 30 with type 1 diabetes.

The chain carries TRBV4-1 and TRBJ1-1, with D hard to call. The CDR3 length is 16 residues. The V end lost 0 bases, the J end lost 2 bases, and 13 bases lay between the germline ends. CDR1 and CDR2 (germline): MGHRA, YSYEKL. CDR3 residues: CASSQDSGHLNTEAFF. The CDR3 region has the DNA TGCGCCAGCAGCCAAGATAGCGGCCACCTCAACACTGAAGCTTTCTTT.

This CDR3 reads CASSLRTSGAPRQFF. DNA of the CDR3: TGTGCCAGCAGCTTAAGGACTAGCGGGGCCCCTCGGCAGTTCTTC. V usage is TRBV11-2 and J usage is TRBJ2-1, with 12 bases matching TRBD2. The CDR3 is made up of 15 amino acids. Trimming cost V 2 bases and J 12 bases; bases outside gene matches: 8. Germline loops: CDR1 SGHAT, CDR2 FQNNGV.

The rearrangement links TRBV28 to TRBJ1-5, with D unresolved. The length of the CDR3 is 12 residues. The V end lost 6 bases, the J end lost 11 bases, and 14 bases lay between the germline ends. Germline values: CDR1 MDHEN, CDR2 SYDVKM. The CDR3 sequence: CASRPPGRSQHF. The CDR3 nucleotides read TGTGCCAGCAGACCCCCTGGTAGATCCCAGCATTTT.

This clone occurred a few times. V gene TRBV18 combines with J gene TRBJ2-5, with D possibly TRBD2 on 6 matching bases. V dropped 3 bases and J dropped 5 bases, with 10 bases sitting between them. The CDR3 runs to 13 residues. Germline CDR1 KGHSH, CDR2 LQKENI. CDR3 in amino acids: CASSPVSGETQYF. In DNA, the CDR3 is TGTGCCAGCTCACCCGTTAGCGGTGAGACCCAGTACTTC.

This clone was observed a few times. V usage is TRBV4-3 and J usage is TRBJ1-1; D call uncertain. The CDR3 runs 13 residues. The V end lost 2 bases, the J end lost 1 base, and 5 bases lay between the germline ends. Germline lookup yields CDR1 LGHNA and CDR2 YSLEER. The DNA of the CDR3 is TGCGCCAGCAGCCAACGAGGGAACACTGAAGCTTTCTTT. Amino acids: CASSQRGNTEAFF.

CDR3 region: CASSPRAGGQPQHF. CDR3 coding DNA: TGTGCCAGTAGCCCCCGGGCCGGGGGTCAGCCCCAGCATTTT. V is TRBV19 and J is TRBJ1-5; a weak D match, TRBD1 (5 bases). Germline CDR1 LNHDA, CDR2 SQIVND (reference sequence). The CDR3 consists of 14 residues. V was clipped by 6 bases and J by 6 bases, with 15 bases between them.

The V call is TRBV11-2, the J call TRBJ1-5; a possible D gene is TRBD1 (5 bases). Trimming cost V 1 base and J 5 bases, with 15 bases left between them. Germline V gene data show CDR1 as SGHAT and CDR2 as FQNNGV. The CDR3 runs to 16 residues. DNA for the CDR3: TGTGCCAGCAGCTTAGTTCGGTCGTGGGGGGATCAGCCCCAGCATTTT. Its protein product is CASSLVRSWGDQPQHF.

A few counts support this clone. This chain joins TRBV29-1 and TRBJ2-5, with 9 bases identical to TRBD2. Germline CDR1 is SQVTM and CDR2 is ANQGSEA. The CDR3 extends over 15 amino acids. V was clipped by 2 bases and J by 4 bases; unmatched bases: 8. Here the CDR3 DNA reads TGCAGCGTTGAAATTGGCGGGAGGGCCGGAGAGACCCAGTACTTC. The encoded protein is CSVEIGGRAGETQYF.

J is TRBJ2-2 and V is TRBV6-5, with a possible D match to TRBD2 (6 bases). The V gene's germline CDR1 is MNHEY and CDR2 SVGAGI. The germline V and J ends were trimmed by 2 bases and 4 bases, with 11 bases remaining between them. This CDR3 is built from 15 residues. The CDR3 nucleotides are TGTGCCAGCAGTTACGGAGGGACGAGCACCGGGGAGCTGTTTTTT. It is translated as CASSYGGTSTGELFF.

This clone has at least ten counts. The chain has TRBV5-4 and TRBJ2-3; D is undetermined. Germline V gene lookup returns CDR1 SGHNT and CDR2 YYREEE (reference sequence). The V and J ends lost 1 base and 4 bases respectively, with 7 bases between them. The CDR3 spans 13 residues. The CDR3 DNA reads as TGTGCCAGCAGCTTGTCTTCCCCAGATACGCAGTATTTT. The encoded protein is CASSLSSPDTQYF.

The V and J genes are TRBV5-1 and TRBJ2-1, with 11 nucleotides matching TRBD2. CDR3 length: 18 residues. V was pared by 0 bases and J by 3 bases, with 8 bases of the junction left unmatched. The V gene's germline CDR1 is SGHRS and CDR2 YFSETQ. The CDR3, as DNA: TGCGCCAGCAGCTTGGTCCCAACCGGGACTAGCGGCTACAATGAGCAGTTCTTC. Translation gives CASSLVPTGTSGYNEQFF.

This clone came up a few times. Different DNA sequences within this sample yield the same CDR3. This rearrangement joins TRBV7-2 to TRBJ2-3, with TRBD2 identical over 11 bases. This CDR3 spans 15 amino acids. From germline, CDR1 is SGHTA and CDR2 FQGNSA. The V segment lost 5 bases and the J segment 1 base; nucleotides outside the gene matches: 2. CDR3 amino acids: CASSLLAGGTDTQYF. CDR3 sequence (DNA): TGTGCCAGCAGCCTACTAGCGGGAGGCACAGATACGCAGTATTTT.

This clone was picked up a small number of times. This chain connects TRBV5-4 to TRBJ1-1, with D tentatively TRBD1 (5 bases). Trimming shortened V by 3 bases and J by 0 bases, and 6 bases separated the two germline ends. Germline V gene data show CDR1 as SGHNT and CDR2 as YYREEE (reference sequence). The CDR3 is 13 amino acids. CDR3: CASSSQVNTEAFF. DNA for the CDR3: TGTGCCAGCAGCTCACAGGTGAACACTGAAGCTTTCTTT.

The gene calls are TRBV15 and TRBJ2-7; 9 bases line up with TRBD1. The germline V gene has CDR1 LNHNV and CDR2 YYDKDF (reference sequence). The CDR3 totals 15 residues. V gave up 4 bases and J gave up 3 bases; unmatched junction bases: 7. The CDR3 DNA reads as TGTGCCACCAGCACCCCCCGGACAGGGGTCTACGAGCAGTACTTC. Encoded protein: CATSTPRTGVYEQYF.

This clone showed up just a few times. This CDR3 reads CASRVRYGYTF. The DNA for the CDR3 is TGTGCCAGCAGGGTACGGTATGGCTACACCTTC. The chain links TRBV28 to TRBJ1-2; D unclear. Per the germline V gene, CDR1 is MDHEN and CDR2 is SYDVKM. V was trimmed by 6 bases and J by 5 bases, leaving 7 bases between them. This CDR3 is built from 11 residues.

The chain uses TRBV7-9 and TRBJ1-1, with a weak D call TRBD1 (5 bases). V lost 5 bases and J 1 base, leaving 14 bases between the germline ends. This CDR3 has 15 residues. CDR1 and CDR2 from the germline V gene are SEHNR and FQNEAQ (reference sequence). This chain's CDR3 is CASSPRLGGNTEAFF. The CDR3 DNA is TGTGCCAGCAGCCCCCGTCTGGGGGGGAACACTGAAGCTTTCTTT.

In this sample, this clone turned up a few times. The V call is TRBV6-6, the J call TRBJ2-7; tentatively, D is TRBD1 (6 bases). Trimming pared 8 bases from V and 3 bases from J, leaving 17 bases between. This CDR3 region has 14 residues. CDR1 is MNHNY and CDR2 is SVGAGI in the germline V gene (reference sequence). CDR3 in DNA: TGTGCCAGCCGGTACAGGGTAGGGGGCTACGAGCAGTACTTC. Amino acids: CASRYRVGGYEQYF.

This clone has just a few counts. V is TRBV29-1 and J is TRBJ2-1, with a tentative D call TRBD2 (6 bases). Trimming removed 1 base from V and 8 bases from J, with 12 bases in between. This CDR3 has 13 residues. The germline V gene encodes CDR1 SQVTM and CDR2 ANQGSEA. The CDR3 protein is CSVEGASVHEQFF. The CDR3 DNA reads as TGCAGCGTTGAAGGTGCTAGCGTTCATGAGCAGTTCTTC.

The chain links TRBV11-3 to TRBJ2-1, with 10 bases that match TRBD1. The V and J ends lost 5 bases and 5 bases, in that order; junction bases with no gene match: 3. CDR1 SGHNT and CDR2 YENEEA come from the germline V gene. The CDR3 runs to 14 residues. CDR3 protein: CASSRDRGDNEQFF. The DNA of the CDR3 is TGTGCCAGCAGCCGGGACAGGGGAGACAATGAGCAGTTCTTC.

The chain is built from TRBV7-2 and TRBJ2-3; D gene unclear. The V gene's germline CDR1 is SGHTA and CDR2 FQGNSA. The germline V and J ends were trimmed by 1 base and 4 bases, with 12 bases remaining between them. The CDR3 spans 15 residues. This chain's CDR3 is CASSLGLSVSDTQYF. The DNA for the CDR3 is TGTGCCAGCAGCTTAGGACTGAGTGTATCAGATACGCAGTATTTT.

The rearrangement links TRBV28 to TRBJ1-2; 9 bases are shared with TRBD1. Germline CDR1 MDHEN, CDR2 SYDVKM. The CDR3 is 18 residues long. V was clipped by 6 bases and J by 4 bases; unmatched bases: 18. The CDR3 DNA sequence: TGTGCCAGCAGACCCTCCCCTGGACAGGGGCGCTCCAGCTATGGCTACACCTTC. Amino acids: CASRPSPGQGRSSYGYTF.

Only a few counts were recorded for this clone. This chain links TRBV30 with TRBJ2-7; unclear D gene. The CDR3 is made up of 13 amino acids. CDR1 GTSNPN and CDR2 SVGIG come from the germline V gene (reference sequence). Trimming took 7 bases from V and 0 from J, leaving 13 bases between them. The CDR3, as DNA: TGTGCCTTGCAGCGAGGTAGCTCCTACGAGCAGTACTTC. This gives the protein CALQRGSSYEQYF.

The genes are TRBV6-4 and TRBJ2-7; D is possibly TRBD2 (6 bases). CDR1 and CDR2 from the germline V gene are MRHNA and SNTAGT. Trimming took off 0 bases at V and 6 bases at J, with 15 bases between the two ends. The CDR3 sequence is 15 residues long. The CDR3 protein is CASSDSKRRVGEQYV. Written as DNA, the CDR3 is TGTGCCAGCAGTGACTCGAAAAGGAGGGTCGGCGAGCAGTACGTC.

This chain links TRBV19 with TRBJ1-1, with 7 bases identical to TRBD1. CDR3 size: 13 residues. The V and J ends lost 2 bases and 6 bases, in that order; junction bases with no gene match: 3. CDR1 and CDR2 from the germline V gene are LNHDA and SQIVND (reference sequence). The CDR3 spells CASSIQGGSEAFF. The CDR3 DNA follows: TGTGCCAGTAGTATACAGGGGGGCTCTGAAGCTTTCTTT.

Ten or more counts support this clone. The J gene is TRBJ2-4, the V gene TRBV29-1; TRBD1 is a possible D gene (6 bases). This CDR3 comprises 12 residues. Germline V gene sequence: CDR1 SQVTM, CDR2 ANQGSEA. The V end was cut by 4 bases, the J end by 8 bases, with 12 bases between. CDR3 in amino acids: CSVAQGMDIQYF. The CDR3 DNA sequence: TGCAGCGTTGCCCAGGGGATGGACATTCAGTACTTC.

This clone was observed a few times. The chain employs TRBV30 and TRBJ1-1, with a possible D match to TRBD1 (6 bases). V was pared by 2 bases and J by 1 base, with 8 bases between. CDR1 GTSNPN and CDR2 SVGIG come from the germline V gene (reference sequence). The CDR3 has 13 residues. CDR3 sequence reads: CAWSSTGNTEAFF. The DNA for the CDR3 is TGTGCCTGGAGTTCGACAGGGAACACTGAAGCTTTCTTT.